The next 5 T cell receptor beta chains were all read from a single sample in a study of blood T cell repertoires in COVID-19. Data came from immunoSEQ multiplex PCR; TCRdb stores just in-frame clones and leaves some out. The sample yields some 110,000 clones, 65% to 80% seen once. The sequencing input was peripheral blood. The receptors shown here come from a man aged 45 to 65 with acute or convalescent COVID-19.

V is TRBV20-1 and J is TRBJ2-7; weak D call: TRBD2 (6 bases). V lost 6 bases and J 4 bases, leaving 10 bases between the germline ends. This CDR3 comprises 11 residues. Germline lookup yields CDR1 DFQATT and CDR2 SNEGSKA (reference sequence). The CDR3 loop reads CSAPGGYEQYF. The CDR3 DNA sequence: TGCAGTGCCCCCGGAGGGTACGAGCAGTACTTC.

This clone was counted a few times. The V call is TRBV15, the J call TRBJ2-7; D unresolved. V lost 2 bases and J 3 bases, leaving 8 bases between the germline ends. CDR3 size: 13 residues. CDR1 LNHNV and CDR2 YYDKDF come from the germline V gene (reference sequence). CDR3 protein: CATSRQKYYEQYF. CDR3 in DNA: TGTGCCACCAGCAGACAGAAATACTACGAGCAGTACTTC.

This rearrangement joins TRBV20-1 to TRBJ2-7, with a possible D match to TRBD2 (6 bases). Trimming left V 2 bases short and J 5 bases short, with 7 bases between. Germline V gene lookup returns CDR1 DFQATT and CDR2 SNEGSKA (reference sequence). The CDR3 spans 11 residues. In DNA form, the CDR3 reads TGCAGTGCTAGATGGGGGGACGAGCAGTACTTC. Protein product: CSARWGDEQYF.

The table lists this clone with a count of one. The J gene is TRBJ2-3, the V gene TRBV5-8; 7 positions agree with TRBD1. V lost 6 bases, J lost 2 bases, and 6 bases stayed unmatched. The germline V gene encodes CDR1 SGHTS and CDR2 YDEGEE. This CDR3 has 14 amino acids. CDR3 in DNA: TGTGCCAGCAAAAGGGGACAGAACACAGATACGCAGTATTTT. Encoded protein: CASKRGQNTDTQYF.

This rearrangement joins TRBV30 to TRBJ2-7; 7 nucleotides align to TRBD1. Germline CDR1 GTSNPN, CDR2 SVGIG (reference sequence). This CDR3 contains 14 residues. J was trimmed by 0 bases and V by 2 bases; bases with no gene match: 4. CDR3 region: CAWSPGTVSYEQYF. The CDR3 bases are TGTGCCTGGAGTCCTGGGACAGTCTCCTACGAGCAGTACTTC. The full variable domain, with the rest looked up from reference TRBV30 and TRBJ2-7, is SQTIHQWPATLVQPVGSPLSLECTVEGTSNPNLYWYRQAAGRGLQLLFYSVGIGQISSEVPQNLSASRPQDRQFILSSKKLLLSDSGFYLCAWSPGTVSYEQYFGPGTRLTVT.